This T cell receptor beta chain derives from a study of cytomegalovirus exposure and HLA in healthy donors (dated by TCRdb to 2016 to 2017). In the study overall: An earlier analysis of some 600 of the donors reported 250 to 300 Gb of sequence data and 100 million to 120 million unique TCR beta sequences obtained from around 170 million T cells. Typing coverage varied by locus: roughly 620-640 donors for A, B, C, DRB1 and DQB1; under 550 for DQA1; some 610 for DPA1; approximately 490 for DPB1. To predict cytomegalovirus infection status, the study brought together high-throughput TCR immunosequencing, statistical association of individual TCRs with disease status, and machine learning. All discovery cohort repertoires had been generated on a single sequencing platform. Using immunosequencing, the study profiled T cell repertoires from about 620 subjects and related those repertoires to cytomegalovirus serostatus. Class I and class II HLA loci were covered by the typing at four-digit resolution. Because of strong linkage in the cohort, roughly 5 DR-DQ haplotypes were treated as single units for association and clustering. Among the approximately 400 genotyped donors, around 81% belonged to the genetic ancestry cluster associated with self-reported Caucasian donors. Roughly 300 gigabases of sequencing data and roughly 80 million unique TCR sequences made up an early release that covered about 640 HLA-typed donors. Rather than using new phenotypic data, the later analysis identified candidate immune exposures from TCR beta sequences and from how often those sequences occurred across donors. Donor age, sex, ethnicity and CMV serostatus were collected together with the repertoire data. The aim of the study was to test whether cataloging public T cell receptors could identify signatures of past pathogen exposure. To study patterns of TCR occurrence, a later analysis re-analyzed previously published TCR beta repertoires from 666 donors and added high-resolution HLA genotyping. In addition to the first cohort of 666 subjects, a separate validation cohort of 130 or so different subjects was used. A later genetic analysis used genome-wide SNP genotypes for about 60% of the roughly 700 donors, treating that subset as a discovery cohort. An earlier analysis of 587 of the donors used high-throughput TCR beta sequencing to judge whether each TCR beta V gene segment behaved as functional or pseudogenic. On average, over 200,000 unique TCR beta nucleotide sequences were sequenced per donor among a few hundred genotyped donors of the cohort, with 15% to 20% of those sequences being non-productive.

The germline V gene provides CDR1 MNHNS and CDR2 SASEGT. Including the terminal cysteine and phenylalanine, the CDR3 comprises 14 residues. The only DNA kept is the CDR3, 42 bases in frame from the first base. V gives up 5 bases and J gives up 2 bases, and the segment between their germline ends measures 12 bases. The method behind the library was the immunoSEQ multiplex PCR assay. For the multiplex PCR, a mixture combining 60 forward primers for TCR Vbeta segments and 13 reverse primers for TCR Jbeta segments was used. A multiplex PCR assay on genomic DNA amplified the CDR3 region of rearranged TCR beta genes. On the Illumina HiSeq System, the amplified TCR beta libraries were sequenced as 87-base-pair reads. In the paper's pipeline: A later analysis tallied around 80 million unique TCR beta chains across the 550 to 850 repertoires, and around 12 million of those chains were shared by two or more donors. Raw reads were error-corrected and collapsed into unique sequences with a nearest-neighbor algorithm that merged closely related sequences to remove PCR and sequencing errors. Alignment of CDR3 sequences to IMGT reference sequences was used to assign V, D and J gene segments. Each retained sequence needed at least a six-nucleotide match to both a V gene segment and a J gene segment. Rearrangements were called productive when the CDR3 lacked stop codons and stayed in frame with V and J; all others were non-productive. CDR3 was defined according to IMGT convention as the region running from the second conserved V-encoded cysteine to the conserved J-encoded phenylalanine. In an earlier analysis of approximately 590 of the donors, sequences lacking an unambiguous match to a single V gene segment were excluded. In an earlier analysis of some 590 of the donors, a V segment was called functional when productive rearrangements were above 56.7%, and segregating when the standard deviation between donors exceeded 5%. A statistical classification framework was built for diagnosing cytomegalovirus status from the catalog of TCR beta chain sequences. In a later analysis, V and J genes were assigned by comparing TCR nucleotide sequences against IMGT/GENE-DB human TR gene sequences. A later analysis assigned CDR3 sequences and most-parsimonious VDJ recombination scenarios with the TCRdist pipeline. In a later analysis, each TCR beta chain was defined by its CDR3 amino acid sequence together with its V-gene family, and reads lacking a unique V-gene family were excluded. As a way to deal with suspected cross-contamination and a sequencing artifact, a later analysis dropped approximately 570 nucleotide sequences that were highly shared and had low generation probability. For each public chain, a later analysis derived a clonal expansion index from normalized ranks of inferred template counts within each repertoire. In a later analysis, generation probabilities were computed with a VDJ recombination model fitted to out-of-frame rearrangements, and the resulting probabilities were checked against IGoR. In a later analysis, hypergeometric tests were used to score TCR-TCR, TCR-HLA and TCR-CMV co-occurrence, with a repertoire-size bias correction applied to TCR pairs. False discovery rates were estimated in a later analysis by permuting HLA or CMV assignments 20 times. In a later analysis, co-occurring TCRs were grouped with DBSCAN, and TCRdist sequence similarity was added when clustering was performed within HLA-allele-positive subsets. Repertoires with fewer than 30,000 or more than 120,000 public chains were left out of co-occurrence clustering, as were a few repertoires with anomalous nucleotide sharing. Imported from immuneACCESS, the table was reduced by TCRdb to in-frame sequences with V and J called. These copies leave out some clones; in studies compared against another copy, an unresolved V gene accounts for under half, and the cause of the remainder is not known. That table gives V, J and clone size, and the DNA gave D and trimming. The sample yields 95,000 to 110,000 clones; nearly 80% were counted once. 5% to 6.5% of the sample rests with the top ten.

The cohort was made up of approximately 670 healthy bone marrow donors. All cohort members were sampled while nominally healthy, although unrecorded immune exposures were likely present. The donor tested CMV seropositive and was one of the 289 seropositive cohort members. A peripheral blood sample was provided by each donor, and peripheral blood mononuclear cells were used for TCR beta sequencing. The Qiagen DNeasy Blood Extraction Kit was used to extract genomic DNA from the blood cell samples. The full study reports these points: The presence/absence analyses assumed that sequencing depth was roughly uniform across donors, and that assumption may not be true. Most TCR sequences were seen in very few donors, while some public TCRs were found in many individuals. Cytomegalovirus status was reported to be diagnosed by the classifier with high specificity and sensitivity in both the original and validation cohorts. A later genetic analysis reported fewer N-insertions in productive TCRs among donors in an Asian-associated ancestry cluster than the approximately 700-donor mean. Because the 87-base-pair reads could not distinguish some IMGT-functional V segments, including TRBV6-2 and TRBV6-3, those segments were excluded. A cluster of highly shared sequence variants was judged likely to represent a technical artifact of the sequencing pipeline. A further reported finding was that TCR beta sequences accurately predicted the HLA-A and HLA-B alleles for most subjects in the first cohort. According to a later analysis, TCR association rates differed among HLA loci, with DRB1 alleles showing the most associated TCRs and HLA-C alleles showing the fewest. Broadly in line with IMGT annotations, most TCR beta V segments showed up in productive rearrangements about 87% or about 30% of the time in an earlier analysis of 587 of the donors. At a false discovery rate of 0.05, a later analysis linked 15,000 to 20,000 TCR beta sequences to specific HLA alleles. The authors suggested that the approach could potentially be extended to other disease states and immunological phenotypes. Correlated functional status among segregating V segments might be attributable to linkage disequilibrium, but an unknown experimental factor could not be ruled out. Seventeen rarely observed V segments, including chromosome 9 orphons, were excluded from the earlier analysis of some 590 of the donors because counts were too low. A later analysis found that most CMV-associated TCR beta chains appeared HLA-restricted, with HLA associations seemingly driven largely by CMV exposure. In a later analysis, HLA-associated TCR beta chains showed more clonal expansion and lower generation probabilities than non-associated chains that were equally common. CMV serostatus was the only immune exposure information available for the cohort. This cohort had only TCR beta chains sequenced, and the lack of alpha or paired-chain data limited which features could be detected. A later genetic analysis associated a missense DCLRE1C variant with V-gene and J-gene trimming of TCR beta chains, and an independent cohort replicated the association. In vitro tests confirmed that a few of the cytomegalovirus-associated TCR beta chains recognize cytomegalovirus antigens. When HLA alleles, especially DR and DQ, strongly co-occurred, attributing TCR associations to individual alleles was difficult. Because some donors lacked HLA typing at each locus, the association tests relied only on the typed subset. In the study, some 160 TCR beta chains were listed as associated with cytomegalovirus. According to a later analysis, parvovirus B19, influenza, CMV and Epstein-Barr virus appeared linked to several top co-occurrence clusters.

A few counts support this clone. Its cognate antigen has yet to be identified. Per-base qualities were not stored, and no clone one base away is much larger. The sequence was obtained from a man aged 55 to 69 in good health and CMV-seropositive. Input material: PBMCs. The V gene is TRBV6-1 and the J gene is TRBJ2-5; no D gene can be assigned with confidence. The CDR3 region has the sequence CASSYGKKQETQYF. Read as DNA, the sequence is TGTGCCAGCAGTTATGGCAAGAAACAAGAGACCCAGTACTTC.